Each of the 15 T cell receptor beta chains below was sequenced from the same sample in a study of cytomegalovirus exposure and HLA in healthy donors. It was with 60 Vbeta and 13 Jbeta primers that the PCR ran. Sequencing used immunoSEQ multiplex PCR; TCRdb keeps in-frame clones, though not all of them. This sample lists about 100,000 clones; its ten largest clones have just over 5.5%. Sequencing was carried out using PBMCs. Receptors originate from a girl between 10 and 17 years old in good health and CMV-seropositive.

The chain carries TRBV4-2 and TRBJ2-1; TRBD1 matches 9 bases. Germline CDR1 reads LGHNA; CDR2 reads YNFKEQ. J was trimmed by 5 bases and V by 8 bases; bases with no gene match: 10. This CDR3 region has 15 residues. Here the CDR3 DNA reads TGTGCCAGCGGGGGGACAGGGTCCCTCCACAATGAGCAGTTCTTC. Translated, it gives CASGGTGSLHNEQFF.

This chain joins TRBV5-1 and TRBJ2-5; 8 bases are a match to TRBD1. The CDR3 has 14 residues. The trim removed 4 bases at V and 2 bases at J, leaving 4 bases unmatched. CDR1 is SGHRS and CDR2 is YFSETQ in the germline V gene. The CDR3 sequence is CASSLWTGQETQYF. As DNA, the CDR3 is TGCGCCAGCAGCCTATGGACAGGGCAAGAGACCCAGTACTTC.

This chain links TRBV19 with TRBJ1-1; 7 nucleotides align to TRBD1. The CDR3 is made up of 14 amino acids. Trimming took 9 bases from V and 3 from J; bases not matched to a gene: 10. Germline CDR1 LNHDA, CDR2 SQIVND (reference sequence). CDR3: CASQTRGSDTEAFF. CDR3 DNA: TGTGCCAGCCAGACCAGGGGGTCCGACACTGAAGCTTTCTTT.

The chain is built from TRBV27 and TRBJ1-2; 8 bases are shared with TRBD1. CDR1 and CDR2 (germline): MNHEY, SMNVEV (reference sequence). This CDR3 spans 14 amino acids. Trimming removed 4 bases from V and 5 bases from J; junction bases left unmatched: 6. The CDR3 is CASSYSDRDYGYTF. CDR3 coding DNA: TGTGCCAGCAGTTATTCGGACAGGGATTATGGCTACACCTTC.

The rearrangement uses TRBV5-6 and TRBJ2-2; 9 positions agree with TRBD2. Germline CDR1 and CDR2: SGHDT and YYEEEE. Trimming took 5 bases from V and 5 from J; bases not matched to a gene: 7. CDR3 length: 15 residues. The CDR3 loop reads CASRMRGGYTGELFF. The CDR3 nucleotides read TGTGCCAGCAGGATGCGGGGGGGTTATACCGGGGAGCTGTTTTTT.

This chain uses TRBV5-6 with TRBJ1-5; 7 positions agree with TRBD1. CDR3 size: 14 residues. V was clipped by 0 bases and J by 7 bases; unmatched bases: 4. CDR1 is SGHDT and CDR2 is YYEEEE in the germline V gene. The CDR3 sequence: CASSLGQGIQPQHF. The CDR3 nucleotides read TGTGCCAGCAGCTTGGGACAGGGTATACAGCCCCAGCATTTT.

J is TRBJ2-3 and V is TRBV4-3; 10 positions match TRBD2. After removal of 0 bases from V and 5 bases from J, the junction contained 14 bases not matched to a gene. The CDR3 contains 19 residues. Germline V gene sequence: CDR1 LGHNA, CDR2 YSLEER. The CDR3 DNA is TGCGCCAGCAGCCAAGATAGGCCTAGCGGGGGTTCGGGGGTAGATACGCAGTATTTT. Encoded protein: CASSQDRPSGGSGVDTQYF.

This sequence joins TRBV11-1 and TRBJ2-3; 8 nucleotides align to TRBD2. V shed 2 bases and J 2 bases; nucleotides not matched to a gene: 3. The CDR3 length is 15 residues. The germline gives CDR1 SGHAT, CDR2 FQDESV (reference sequence). CDR3 sequence reads: CASSLRGGYTDTQYF. The CDR3 DNA reads as TGTGCCAGCAGCTTACGCGGGGGGTACACAGATACGCAGTATTTT.

This chain joins TRBV5-6 and TRBJ1-1; D remains unclear. The CDR3 extends over 13 amino acids. Germline V gene lookup returns CDR1 SGHDT and CDR2 YYEEEE. V was cut by 3 bases and J by 0 bases, with 6 bases left in between. DNA of the CDR3: TGTGCCAGCAGCTCTATGGTGAACACTGAAGCTTTCTTT. Translated: CASSSMVNTEAFF.

The CDR3 spells CSVERQGYYGYTF. In DNA form, the CDR3 reads TGCAGCGTTGAACGACAGGGCTACTATGGCTACACCTTC. This chain connects TRBV29-1 to TRBJ1-2, with 7 bases matching TRBD1. CDR1 is SQVTM and CDR2 is ANQGSEA in the germline V gene. The trim removed 2 bases at V and 3 bases at J, leaving 3 bases unmatched. The CDR3 covers 13 residues.

Points on this clone: At one of its ends the junction is not consistent with the germline gene, which may arise from a read error. The chain joins TRBV29-1 to TRBJ2-3; 12 nucleotides agree with TRBD2. In germline, CDR1 is SQVTM, CDR2 ANQGSEA. CDR3 length: 17 amino acids. The CDR3 spells CGVERTSGDPSTDTQYF. CDR3 nucleotides: TGCGGCGTTGAAAGGACTAGCGGGGATCCTAGCACAGATACGCAGTATTTT.

The genes are TRBV6-1 and TRBJ1-2, with D uncertain. Per the germline V gene, CDR1 is MNHNS and CDR2 is SASEGT. The CDR3 runs to 11 residues. With 7 bases removed from V and 7 bases from J, the gap between germline ends came to 10 bases. CDR3 coding DNA: TGTGCCAGCATGTACTACGCTGGCTACACCTTC. Translation: CASMYYAGYTF.

The V gene is TRBV28, the J gene TRBJ2-7; TRBD2 aligns across 13 bases. Trimming at V came to 6 bases and at J to 3 bases, leaving 8 bases not matched to a gene. The CDR3 runs to 16 residues. Germline loops: CDR1 MDHEN, CDR2 SYDVKM. CDR3 DNA sequence: TGTGCCAGCAGGAAAAGCGGACTAGCGGGGGACTACGAGCAGTACGTC. It codes for CASRKSGLAGDYEQYV.

The rearrangement uses TRBV10-3 and TRBJ1-1; possibly TRBD1 for D (5 bases). The CDR3 covers 13 residues. V gave up 7 bases and J gave up 1 base, with 10 bases separating them. The germline CDR1 and CDR2 sequences are ENHRY and SYGVKD. CDR3 region: CAITWGSNTEAFF. For the CDR3, the DNA is TGTGCCATCACTTGGGGCTCGAACACTGAAGCTTTCTTT.

The J gene is TRBJ1-6, the V gene TRBV7-9; 7 bases fit TRBD1. CDR1 is SEHNR and CDR2 is FQNEAQ in the germline V gene (reference sequence). There are 15 residues in the CDR3. After removal of 6 bases from V and 7 bases from J, the junction contained 9 bases not matched to a gene. CDR3 residues: CASSPPPGQNSPLHF. DNA for the CDR3: TGTGCCAGCAGTCCCCCTCCGGGACAGAATTCACCCCTCCACTTT.